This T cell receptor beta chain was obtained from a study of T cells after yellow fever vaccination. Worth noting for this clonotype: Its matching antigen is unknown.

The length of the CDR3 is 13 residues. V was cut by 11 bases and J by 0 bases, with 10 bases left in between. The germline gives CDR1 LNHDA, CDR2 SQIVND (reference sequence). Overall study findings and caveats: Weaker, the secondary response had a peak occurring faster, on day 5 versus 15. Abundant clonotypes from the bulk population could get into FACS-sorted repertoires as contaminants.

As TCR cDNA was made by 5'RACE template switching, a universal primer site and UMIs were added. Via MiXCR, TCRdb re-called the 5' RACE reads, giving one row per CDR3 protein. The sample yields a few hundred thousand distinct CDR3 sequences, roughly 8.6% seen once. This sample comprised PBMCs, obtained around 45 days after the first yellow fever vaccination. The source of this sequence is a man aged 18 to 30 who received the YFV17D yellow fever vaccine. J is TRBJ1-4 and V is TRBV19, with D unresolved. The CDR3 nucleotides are TGTGCCTGTGGCCGGGCAACTAATGAAAAACTGTTTTTT. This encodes CACGRATNEKLFF.